At least ten counts were recorded for the clone carrying this T cell receptor beta chain. The antigen remains undetermined. This sample stems from a study of T cell repertoires in cytomegalovirus infection. Each CDR3 protein gets one entry after TCRdb re-called the reads with MiXCR. The table lists about 900,000 distinct CDR3 sequences, 31% of them singletons. The CDR3 covers 12 residues. Germline values: CDR1 MNHEY, CDR2 SVGEGT. V trimming: 3 bases; J trimming: 8 bases; junction bases outside the gene matches: 3. The specimen comprised cultured CD8+ T cells from PBMCs, sampled from culture after CMV antigen stimulation. The chain employs TRBV6-2 or TRBV6-3 and TRBJ1-1; 7 bases align to TRBD1. The receptor's source is a human donor in good health (CMV status not recorded). Some clones in this sample may be carry-over from other donors' samples. DNA of the CDR3: TGTGCCAGCAGTTATCCAGGGGGAGAAGCTTTCTTT. Translating gives CASSYPGGEAFF.